This entry describes one T cell receptor (beta chain). Which antigen it targets is not known. Base quality data are lacking; no much larger clone is found one base away. The sample belongs to a study of blood T cell repertoires in COVID-19 (dated by TCRdb to about 2020). The study in broad terms: Collaborator samples came from the United States, Italy and Spain and covered acute and convalescent phases of COVID-19. Subjects who had been exposed to COVID-19, were actively infected with it, or had recovered from it provided the deeply sampled blood TCRbeta repertoires that made up the dataset. Sample metadata almost always included a de-identified subject ID, COVID-19 status, age in years and sex. The material from the prospective study consisted of cDNA or gDNA derived from T cells, B-cell-depleted T cells, or PBMCs. The repertoires were made available in a free public database intended to serve as a resource for research on the immune response to SARS-CoV-2. The samples were drawn from the first 160 participants of the ongoing ImmuneRACE study and from 1,200 or so subjects provided by 6 global collaborators. Where available, HLA class I and class II types were taken from metadata supplied by the sample provider and were not determined by assay-based typing. General study outcomes and caveats: How much clinical and demographic metadata was included differed by source and by participant, and the metadata was provided uncurated.

The CDR3 runs 16 residues from the cysteine to the phenylalanine. CDR3 DNA only is kept here, 48 bases in frame from base 1. The germline V and J ends show losses of 5 bases and 2 bases respectively, and no gene match explains 11 bases of the junction. The germline V gene yields MNHEY for CDR1 and SVGEGT for CDR2. Collaborating institutions collected whole blood in K2EDTA tubes following their own protocols. For TCRbeta analysis, collaborators shipped samples in one of three forms: frozen whole blood, isolated PBMCs, or DNA extracted from either of those sample types. The immunoSEQ Assay, a bias-controlled multiplex PCR, was used to amplify TCRbeta CDR3 regions from genomic DNA. The published analysis was carried out like this. The number of nucleated cells in each sample was estimated by amplification of reference gene primers within the assay. To quantify the absolute abundance of each unique TCRbeta CDR3 rearrangement, sequence reads were collapsed and filtered. Productive Simpson clonality was computed per sample as the square root of Simpson's diversity index over productive rearrangements. TCRdb provides this immuneACCESS table in a form limited to in-frame rearrangements. Some clones are lacking; in checked studies, under half of them reflect an unresolved V gene, and why the rest are absent is not known. The DNA gave D and trimming, while V, J and clone size come from that table. The sample table shows about 91,000 clones, and about four fifths are seen once. Less than 25% of the sample is taken by the ten largest.

This clonotype originated in an older man with acute or convalescent COVID-19. Specimen: peripheral blood. Recombination connected TRBV6-2 or TRBV6-3 to TRBJ1-1; 7 central bases correspond to TRBD1. The CDR3 amino acid sequence is: CASSRSYNRGNTEAFF. The nucleotides read TGTGCCAGCAGTCGCTCCTATAACAGGGGAAACACTGAAGCTTTCTTT.